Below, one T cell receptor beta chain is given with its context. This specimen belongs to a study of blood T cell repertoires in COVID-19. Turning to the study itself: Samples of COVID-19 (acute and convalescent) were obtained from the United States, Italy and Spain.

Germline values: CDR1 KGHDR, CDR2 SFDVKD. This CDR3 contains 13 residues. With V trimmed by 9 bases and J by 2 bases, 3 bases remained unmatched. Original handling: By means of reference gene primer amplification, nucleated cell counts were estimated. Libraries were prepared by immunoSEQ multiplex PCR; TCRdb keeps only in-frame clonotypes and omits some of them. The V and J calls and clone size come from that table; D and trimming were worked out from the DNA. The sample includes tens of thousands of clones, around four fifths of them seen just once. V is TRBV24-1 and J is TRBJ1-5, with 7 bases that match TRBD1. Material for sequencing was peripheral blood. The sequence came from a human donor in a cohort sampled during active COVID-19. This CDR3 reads CATGQARNQPQHF. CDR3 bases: TGTGCCACCGGACAGGCTCGCAATCAGCCCCAGCATTTT.